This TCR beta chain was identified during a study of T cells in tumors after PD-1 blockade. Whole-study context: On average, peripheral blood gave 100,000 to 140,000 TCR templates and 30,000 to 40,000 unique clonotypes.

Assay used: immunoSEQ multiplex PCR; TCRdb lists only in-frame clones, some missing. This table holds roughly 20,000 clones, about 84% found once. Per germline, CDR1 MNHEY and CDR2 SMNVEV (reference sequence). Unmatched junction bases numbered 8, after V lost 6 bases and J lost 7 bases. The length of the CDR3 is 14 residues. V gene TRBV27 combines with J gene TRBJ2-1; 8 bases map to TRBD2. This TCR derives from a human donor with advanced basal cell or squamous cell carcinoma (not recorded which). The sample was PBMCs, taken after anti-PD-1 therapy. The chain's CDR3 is CASRLGGALNEQFF. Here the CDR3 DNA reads TGTGCCAGCAGACTCGGGGGGGCCTTAAATGAGCAGTTCTTC.